Below are 20 T cell receptor beta chains sequenced from a single sample in a study of blood T cell repertoires in COVID-19. The assay was immunoSEQ multiplex PCR, and TCRdb's table has in-frame clones only and misses some. The sample has roughly 250,000 clones; approximately 80% are singletons. Sequenced: peripheral blood. All receptors come from a woman aged 60 to 75 with active or convalescent COVID-19.

The chain has TRBV21-1 and TRBJ1-5; the D call of TRBD1 is as the table states it, not checked on the DNA. TRBV21-1 is a known pseudogene. The CDR3 is made up of 13 amino acids. CDR3 coding DNA: TGTGCCAACTCCCCGACAGGGAATCAGCCCCAGCATTTT. Translating it yields CANSPTGNQPQHF.

This clone was seen once. The chain uses TRBV6-5 and TRBJ2-3; tentative D call: TRBD2 (6 bases). The CDR3 runs to 12 residues. Looked up from germline, CDR1 is MNHEY and CDR2 is SVGAGI. V lost 6 bases, J lost 8 bases, and 12 bases lay in between. The CDR3 protein is CASRAGTLTQYF. CDR3 DNA: TGTGCCAGCAGAGCCGGGACTCTTACGCAGTATTTT.

The chain combines TRBV7-9 with TRBJ1-6; D is unclear. The CDR3 sequence is 16 residues long. V lost 5 bases, J lost 7 bases, and 18 bases lay in between. Germline CDR1 SEHNR, CDR2 FQNEAQ (reference sequence). The CDR3 DNA follows: TGTGCCAGCAGCCCCCGGAGGGATGGGGTGAATTCACCCCTCCACTTT. It specifies CASSPRRDGVNSPLHF.

This clone has a single count. The chain is built from TRBV2 and TRBJ2-5, with a weak D call TRBD2 (5 bases). The V end lost 2 bases, the J end lost 5 bases, and 12 bases lay between the germline ends. The CDR3 loop spans 14 amino acids. The V gene's germline CDR1 is SNHLY and CDR2 FYNNEI. For the CDR3, the DNA is TGTGCCAGCAGTGAAATGGCTAGCTGGGAGACCCAGTACTTC. Residues: CASSEMASWETQYF.

The chain couples TRBV4-2 to TRBJ1-2; D is perhaps TRBD1 (6 bases). The V gene lost 0 bases and the J gene lost 0 bases, with 11 bases spanning the gap. The CDR3 covers 16 residues. Germline lookup yields CDR1 LGHNA and CDR2 YNFKEQ. Here the CDR3 reads CASSQEVRGTNYGYTF. In DNA form, the CDR3 reads TGTGCCAGCAGCCAAGAAGTCAGGGGCACTAACTATGGCTACACCTTC.

The J gene is TRBJ1-1, the V gene TRBV6-5; TRBD1 is a possible D gene (5 bases). Germline CDR1 reads MNHEY; CDR2 reads SVGAGI. Between the trimmed V and J ends, which lost 6 bases and 6 bases, there was a span of 14 bases. This CDR3 is built from 13 residues. The DNA for the CDR3 is TGTGCCAGCAGATCTTGGGGGGACGCTGAAGCTTTCTTT. Amino acids: CASRSWGDAEAFF.

This clone was recorded once. This chain links TRBV4-1 with TRBJ1-2; weak D call: TRBD1 (6 bases). V was pared by 0 bases and J by 4 bases, with 9 bases between. Germline V CDR1 and CDR2: MGHRA, YSYEKL. The CDR3 consists of 14 residues. CDR3 coding DNA: TGCGCCAGCAGCCAAGAGCGGACAGTCTATGGCTACACCTTC. This sequence encodes CASSQERTVYGYTF.

V is TRBV3-1 (or the pseudogene TRBV3-2) and J is TRBJ1-1; D is undetermined. CDR1 LGHDT and CDR2 YNNKEL come from the germline V gene (reference sequence). CDR3 length: 13 amino acids. V was shortened by 0 bases and J by 3 bases, with 5 bases between the two germline ends. In DNA form, the CDR3 reads TGTGCCAGCAGCCAAGATATTTACACTGAAGCTTTCTTT. Translation: CASSQDIYTEAFF.

V is TRBV4-2 and J is TRBJ1-5; D possibly corresponds to TRBD1 (6 bases). CDR1 is LGHNA and CDR2 is YNFKEQ in the germline V gene. The CDR3 is made up of 19 amino acids. With 2 bases removed from V and 0 bases from J, the gap between germline ends came to 20 bases. The CDR3 here is CASSQKVPGRGDSNQPQHF. For the CDR3, the DNA is TGTGCCAGCAGCCAAAAAGTGCCGGGGAGGGGGGATAGCAATCAGCCCCAGCATTTT.

The rearrangement uses TRBV21-1 and TRBJ2-7; the DNA was not used to check the table's D call, TRBD1. TRBV21-1 represents a pseudogene. The CDR3 consists of 14 residues. The CDR3 bases are TGTGCCAGCAGCGGGACAGGGAGGGCCTACGAGCAGTACTTC. It translates to CASSGTGRAYEQYF.

The chain recombines TRBV2 with TRBJ1-6, with a weak D call TRBD1 (5 bases). Germline CDR1 is SNHLY and CDR2 is FYNNEI. V lost 1 base and J 5 bases, leaving 9 bases between the germline ends. The CDR3 loop spans 15 amino acids. The chain's CDR3 is CASSEGGPDNSPLHF. Written as DNA, the CDR3 is TGTGCCAGCAGTGAAGGGGGCCCGGATAATTCACCCCTCCACTTT.

This chain connects TRBV7-9 to TRBJ1-1; D is undetermined. The CDR3 length is 13 residues. V lost 3 bases, J lost 6 bases, and 11 bases lay in between. Germline V CDR1 and CDR2: SEHNR, FQNEAQ (reference sequence). CDR3 nucleotide sequence: TGTGCCAGCAGCTTCCTAGGAGGTCCTGAAGCTTTCTTT. This translates into CASSFLGGPEAFF. Variable domain in full (rest from reference TRBV7-9 and TRBJ1-1): DTGVSQNPRHKITKRGQNVTFRCDPISEHNRLYWYRQTLGQGPEFLTYFQNEAQLEKSRLLSDRFSAERPKGSFSTLEIQRTEQGDSAMYLCASSFLGGPEAFFGQGTRLTVV.

About this clone: One end of the junction is discordant with germline, which a read error may explain. V and J are TRBV7-7 and TRBJ1-3; 7 nucleotides align to TRBD1. The CDR3 extends over 19 amino acids. From germline, CDR1 is SSHAT and CDR2 FNYEAQ (reference sequence). CDR3 nucleotides: TGTGCTAGCAGCTTCTTTATTTGTGGGACAGTCTGCTCTGGAAACACCATATATTTT. This encodes CASSFFICGTVCSGNTIYF.

The chain carries TRBV3-1 (or the pseudogene TRBV3-2) and TRBJ1-4; a weak D match, TRBD1 (5 bases). CDR1 and CDR2 (germline): LGHDT, YNNKEL (reference sequence). The CDR3 covers 15 residues. Trimming removed 2 bases at V and 2 bases at J, with 9 bases between. For the CDR3, the DNA is TGTGCCAGCAGCCAACGGGGGACGACTAATGAAAAACTGTTTTTT. It yields the protein CASSQRGTTNEKLFF.

This chain uses TRBV6-1 with TRBJ1-2; D may be TRBD1 (5 bases). Between the trimmed V and J ends, which lost 3 bases and 5 bases, there was a span of 13 bases. The germline V gene has CDR1 MNHNS and CDR2 SASEGT. This CDR3 spans 14 amino acids. CDR3 amino acids: CASSDAPGGYGYTF. The DNA for the CDR3 is TGTGCCAGCAGTGACGCCCCGGGGGGGTATGGCTACACCTTC.

The chain recombines TRBV5-1 with TRBJ1-3; 12 bases align to TRBD1. V trimming: 0 bases; J trimming: 2 bases; junction bases outside the gene matches: 0. The length of the CDR3 is 16 residues. Germline CDR1 and CDR2: SGHRS and YFSETQ. The CDR3 reads CASSLGDRGPGNTIYF. CDR3 nucleotide sequence: TGCGCCAGCAGCTTGGGGGACAGGGGGCCTGGAAACACCATATATTTT.

This clone was recorded only once. The chain uses TRBV5-1 and TRBJ1-1; 9 positions match TRBD1. The CDR3 is 15 amino acids. V lost 4 bases and J lost 5; bases outside the gene matches: 9. In germline, CDR1 is SGHRS, CDR2 YFSETQ. CDR3 in DNA: TGCGCCAGCAGCATGTTGACAGGGGGAGGTACTGAAGCTTTCTTT. It encodes CASSMLTGGGTEAFF.

By share, this clone ranks as medium-sized (0.01 to 0.1%). The V gene is TRBV30, the J gene TRBJ1-6; D not resolved. The CDR3 is made up of 13 amino acids. The V end lost 1 base, the J end lost 5 bases, and 6 bases lay between the germline ends. The germline V gene encodes CDR1 GTSNPN and CDR2 SVGIG (reference sequence). The CDR3 DNA sequence: TGTGCCTGGAGTGAAACGGATAATTCACCCCTCCACTTT. Translation: CAWSETDNSPLHF.

The chain joins TRBV6-5 to TRBJ1-6, with a tentative D call TRBD1 (5 bases). The CDR3 is 14 residues long. The V end was cut by 8 bases, the J end by 1 base, with 9 bases between. In germline, CDR1 is MNHEY, CDR2 SVGAGI. The CDR3 sequence is CASQGISYNSPLHF. The CDR3 DNA reads TGTGCCAGCCAGGGTATATCCTATAATTCACCCCTCCACTTT.

The J gene is TRBJ1-1, the V gene TRBV5-5; 7 bases align to TRBD1. The CDR3 loop spans 11 amino acids. The germline CDR1 and CDR2 sequences are SGHKS and YYEKEE (reference sequence). V lost 3 bases and J lost 7; bases outside the gene matches: 0. CDR3 coding DNA: TGTGCCAGCAGCTGGGACAGTGAAGCTTTCTTT. It is translated as CASSWDSEAFF. The full variable domain, with the rest looked up from reference TRBV5-5 and TRBJ1-1, is DAGVTQSPTHLIKTRGQQVTLRCSPISGHKSVSWYQQVLGQGPQFIFQYYEKEERGRGNFPDRFSARQFPNYSSELNVNALLLGDSALYLCASSWDSEAFFGQGTRLTVV.